This T cell receptor (beta chain) was recovered during a study of OX40 agonist ivuxolimab in advanced cancers. Study information: Six ivuxolimab dose levels, 0.01 to 10 mg/kg, were given intravenously every 2 weeks. Recorded diagnoses for dose-escalation patients were hepatocellular carcinoma, melanoma, renal cell or head and neck cancer. Earlier treatment with anti-PD-1, anti-PD-L1 or anti-CTLA-4 was permitted, and about 40% had received some.

Note on this clone: The antigen remains undetermined.

Data came from immunoSEQ multiplex PCR; TCRdb stores just in-frame clones and leaves some out. The table has 25,000 to 35,000 clones, more than 85% seen once. Study-wide findings and caveats: Average numbers of expanded clones were greater in CD8+ T cells than in CD4+.

This clonotype was obtained from an adult with an advanced solid tumor such as melanoma, head and neck, liver or kidney cancer. The specimen comprised CD4+ or CD8+ T cells sorted from blood, sampled in a trial of the OX40 agonist ivuxolimab.

The CDR3 sequence: CASSLGLAGYNEQFF. CDR3 nucleotides: TGTGCCAGCAGCTTAGGACTAGCGGGGTACAATGAGCAGTTCTTC. The chain employs TRBV7-3 and TRBJ2-1, with 12 bases matching TRBD2. V was pared by 2 bases and J by 4 bases, with 0 bases of the junction left unmatched. Germline assignment: CDR1 SGHTA and CDR2 FQGTGA. The CDR3 covers 15 residues.